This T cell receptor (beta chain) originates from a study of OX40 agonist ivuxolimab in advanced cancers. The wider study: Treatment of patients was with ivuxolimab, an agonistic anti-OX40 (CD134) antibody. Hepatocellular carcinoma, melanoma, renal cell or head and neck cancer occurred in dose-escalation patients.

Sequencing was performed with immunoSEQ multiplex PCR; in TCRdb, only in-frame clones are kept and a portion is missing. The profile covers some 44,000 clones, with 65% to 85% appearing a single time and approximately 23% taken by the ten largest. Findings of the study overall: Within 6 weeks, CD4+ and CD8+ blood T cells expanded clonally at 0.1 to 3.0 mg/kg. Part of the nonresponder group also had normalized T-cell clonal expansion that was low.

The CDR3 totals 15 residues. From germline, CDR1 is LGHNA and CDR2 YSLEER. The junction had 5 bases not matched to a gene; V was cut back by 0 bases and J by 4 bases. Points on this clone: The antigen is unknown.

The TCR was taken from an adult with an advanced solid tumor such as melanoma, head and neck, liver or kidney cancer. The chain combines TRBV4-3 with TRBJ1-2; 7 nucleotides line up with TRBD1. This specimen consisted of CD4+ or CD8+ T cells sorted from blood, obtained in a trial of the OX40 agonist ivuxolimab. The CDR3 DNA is TGCGCCAGCAGCCAAGATTCAAGGGGGCTCTATGGCTACACCTTC. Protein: CASSQDSRGLYGYTF.